The next 30 T cell receptor beta chains were all read from a single sample in a study of PD-1 blockade in classical Hodgkin lymphoma. The time point was: cycle 4 day 1 (C4D1), after six to seven weeks of nivolumab. In every patient, relapse followed autologous stem cell transplantation, while exposure to brentuximab vedotin differed. Profiling relied on immunoSEQ multiplex PCR, and the TCRdb table lists in-frame clones only, not all of them. The sample records 100,000 or so clones, roughly 91% being singletons. This specimen was peripheral blood mononuclear cells (PBMCs), taken before the fourth cycle of nivolumab. The receptors shown here come from a human donor with classical Hodgkin lymphoma.

A word on this clone: At one end, the junction sequence differs from germline, possibly due to a read error. V and J are TRBV28 and TRBJ2-7; either TRBD1 or TRBD2 may fit D (5 bases each). This CDR3 is 10 amino acids long. Germline V CDR1 and CDR2: MDHEN, SYDVKM. CDR3 sequence: CAIAGTLPIF. Written as DNA, the CDR3 is TGTGCCATCGCCGGGACCCTCCCAATATTC. The entire variable domain, with the rest obtained from reference TRBV28 and TRBJ2-7, is as follows: DVKVTQSSRYLVKRTGEKVFLECVQDMDHENMFWYRQDPGLGLRLIYFSYDVKMKEKGDIPEGYSVSREKKERFSLILESASTNQTSMYLCAIAGTLPIFGPGTRLTVT.

This chain uses TRBV29-1 with TRBJ1-2; 11 bases line up with TRBD1. The CDR3 loop spans 13 amino acids. The germline CDR1 and CDR2 sequences are SQVTM and ANQGSEA. J gave up 3 bases and V 4 bases, and 1 base lay outside the gene matches. CDR3 coding DNA: TGCAGCGTTGGGACAGGGGGCGACTATGGCTACACCTTC. It translates to CSVGTGGDYGYTF.

The rearrangement links TRBV19 to TRBJ2-1, with D unresolved. The CDR3 consists of 15 residues. V was clipped by 4 bases and J by 0 bases, with 10 bases between them. The germline V gene encodes CDR1 LNHDA and CDR2 SQIVND (reference sequence). CDR3 sequence: CASSTSRSSYNEQFF. CDR3 DNA sequence: TGTGCCAGTAGTACGTCTAGGAGCTCCTACAATGAGCAGTTCTTC.

The rearrangement uses TRBV2 and TRBJ2-1; D not resolved. The CDR3 extends over 11 amino acids. Trimming stripped 3 bases from V and 9 bases from J, with 6 bases between. The germline V gene has CDR1 SNHLY and CDR2 FYNNEI. This chain's CDR3 is CASSDGGEQFF. In DNA, the CDR3 is TGTGCCAGCAGTGACGGTGGTGAGCAGTTCTTC.

This clone was found once. The J gene is TRBJ2-1, the V gene TRBV28; a possible D gene is TRBD1 (6 bases). This CDR3 has 14 residues. Germline V CDR1 and CDR2: MDHEN, SYDVKM. V was cut by 2 bases and J by 9 bases, with 14 bases left in between. This chain's CDR3 is CASSLKQGHGEQFF. The CDR3 nucleotides read TGTGCCAGCAGTTTAAAACAGGGCCACGGTGAGCAGTTCTTC.

The chain uses TRBV5-4 and TRBJ2-3; D is perhaps TRBD2 (6 bases). Trimming removed 7 bases at V and 3 bases at J, with 15 bases between. Germline V gene sequence: CDR1 SGHNT, CDR2 YYREEE (reference sequence). CDR3 length equals 14 residues. In DNA form, the CDR3 reads TGTGCCAGCTCGCCGGGAGTACAAACAGATACGCAGTATTTT. Its translation is CASSPGVQTDTQYF.

The chain couples TRBV28 to TRBJ1-2; 7 positions agree with TRBD1. The germline CDR1 and CDR2 sequences are MDHEN and SYDVKM. The CDR3 extends over 13 amino acids. The V gene end was trimmed by 5 bases and the J gene end by 10 bases; junction bases not matched to a gene: 10. This CDR3 is CASSPSRQGTYTF. CDR3 nucleotides: TGTGCCAGCAGTCCGTCAAGACAGGGAACCTACACCTTC.

CDR3 sequence reads: CASSQGRPSYNEQFF. The CDR3 DNA is TGTGCCAGCAGTCAAGGGAGGCCCTCCTACAATGAGCAGTTCTTC. The chain is built from TRBV28 and TRBJ2-1; tentative D call: TRBD2 (6 bases). V was trimmed by 5 bases and J by 0 bases, leaving 11 bases between them. Germline CDR1 is MDHEN and CDR2 is SYDVKM. The CDR3 is made up of 15 amino acids.

V is TRBV5-6 and J is TRBJ2-3; 8 positions agree with TRBD1. V gave up 0 bases and J gave up 5 bases; unmatched junction bases: 5. Germline V gives CDR1 SGHDT, CDR2 YYEEEE. The CDR3 runs 15 residues. CDR3 DNA sequence: TGTGCCAGCAGCTTGGGGACAGGGAAGGGAGATACGCAGTATTTT. It specifies CASSLGTGKGDTQYF.

The chain uses TRBV30 and TRBJ1-1; D remains unclear. This CDR3 region has 11 residues. Per the germline V gene, CDR1 is GTSNPN and CDR2 is SVGIG (reference sequence). V was clipped by 3 bases and J by 7 bases, with 9 bases between them. The CDR3 DNA follows: TGTGCCTGGAGGGGGTCCTATGAAGCTTTCTTT. Amino acids: CAWRGSYEAFF.

The chain has TRBV28 and TRBJ1-1, with D perhaps TRBD1 (5 bases). The CDR3 runs to 14 residues. Germline V gene data show CDR1 as MDHEN and CDR2 as SYDVKM. Trimming took 7 bases from V and 2 from J, leaving 14 bases between them. CDR3 region: CASTITGANTEAFF. The CDR3 DNA sequence: TGTGCCAGCACCATAACAGGAGCCAACACTGAAGCTTTCTTT.

The table lists this clone with a few counts. The CDR3 DNA is TGTGCCAGCAGTGGACAGTTTGATAGCAATCAGCCCCAGCATTTT. Translated: CASSGQFDSNQPQHF. The chain has TRBV2 and TRBJ1-5; maybe TRBD1 (5 bases). Germline CDR1 reads SNHLY; CDR2 reads FYNNEI. V was pared by 4 bases and J by 0 bases, with 10 bases between. The CDR3 is 15 amino acids.

The chain carries TRBV6-6 and TRBJ2-5, with a weak D call TRBD1 (6 bases). The CDR3 sequence is 13 residues long. V lost 4 bases, J lost 2 bases, and 8 bases lay in between. Per the germline V gene, CDR1 is MNHNY and CDR2 is SVGAGI (reference sequence). The CDR3 loop is CASSLRGQETQYF. The CDR3 nucleotides are TGTGCCAGCAGTTTAAGGGGGCAAGAGACCCAGTACTTC.

The chain employs TRBV9 and TRBJ2-7; D ambiguous. Germline V gene lookup returns CDR1 SGDLS and CDR2 YYNGEE. V gave up 0 bases and J gave up 0 bases, with 7 bases separating them. The CDR3 is 14 residues long. This CDR3 is CASSVALASYEQYF. The CDR3 nucleotides read TGTGCCAGCAGCGTAGCCCTGGCCTCCTACGAGCAGTACTTC.

The chain recombines TRBV30 with TRBJ2-7; perhaps TRBD2 as D (5 bases). CDR3 length equals 15 residues. Looked up from germline, CDR1 is GTSNPN and CDR2 is SVGIG (reference sequence). The V end was cut by 0 bases, the J end by 3 bases, with 15 bases between. CDR3 amino acids: CAWSVTLGGYYEQYF. The CDR3 DNA reads as TGTGCCTGGAGTGTGACGTTAGGAGGATACTACGAGCAGTACTTC.

V is TRBV5-1 and J is TRBJ1-1; D is ambiguous. Germline V CDR1 and CDR2: SGHRS, YFSETQ. This CDR3 spans 16 amino acids. With 4 bases removed from V and 0 bases from J, the gap between germline ends came to 16 bases. In DNA, the CDR3 is TGCGCCAGCAGCCCAAGGACGGAACTCTTGAACACTGAAGCTTTCTTT. This sequence encodes CASSPRTELLNTEAFF.

This clone turned up a few times. The chain employs TRBV10-3 and TRBJ1-3; TRBD1 is a possible D gene (5 bases). V shed 3 bases and J shed 2 bases, with 8 bases lying between them. Germline V gene sequence: CDR1 ENHRY, CDR2 SYGVKD. The CDR3 is made up of 14 amino acids. CDR3 sequence: CAISESGTGNTIYF. CDR3 in DNA: TGTGCCATCAGTGAATCAGGGACTGGAAACACCATATATTTT.

The V call is TRBV28, the J call TRBJ2-5; D gene uncertain. Trimming stripped 1 base from V and 1 base from J, with 1 base between. Germline values: CDR1 MDHEN, CDR2 SYDVKM. The CDR3 totals 12 residues. The CDR3 region has the DNA TGTGCCAGCAGTTTATTCCAAGAGACCCAGTACTTC. Protein product: CASSLFQETQYF.

This CDR3 reads CASSAGLSSYEQYF. Written as DNA, the CDR3 is TGTGCCAGTAGTGCGGGACTGAGCTCCTACGAGCAGTACTTC. This sequence joins TRBV19 and TRBJ2-7; TRBD2 is a possible D gene (6 bases). The V gene lost 5 bases and the J gene lost 0 bases, with 11 bases spanning the gap. The CDR3 length is 14 residues. Germline V gene data show CDR1 as LNHDA and CDR2 as SQIVND (reference sequence). Combining the CDR3 with reference TRBV19 and TRBJ2-7 gives the whole variable domain DGGITQSPKYLFRKEGQNVTLSCEQNLNHDAMYWYRQDPGQGLRLIYYSQIVNDFQKGDIAEGYSVSREKKESFPLTVTSAQKNPTAFYLCASSAGLSSYEQYFGPGTRLTVT.

V and J are TRBV7-9 and TRBJ2-1; tentatively, D is TRBD1 (7 bases). The CDR3 is made up of 17 amino acids. Germline V gene sequence: CDR1 SEHNR, CDR2 FQNEAQ (reference sequence). V lost 6 bases to trimming and J lost 0 bases, with 18 bases between them. CDR3 sequence: CASSPQGGGSSYNEQFF. For the CDR3, the DNA is TGTGCCAGCAGTCCCCAGGGGGGCGGAAGCTCCTACAATGAGCAGTTCTTC.

The CDR3 spells CASSVYGNTIYF. The CDR3 coding sequence is TGTGCCAGCAGCGTTTATGGAAACACCATATATTTT. V is TRBV2 and J is TRBJ1-3; D call uncertain. CDR1 is SNHLY, CDR2 FYNNEI, per germline. The V end lost 6 bases, the J end lost 3 bases, and 6 bases lay between the germline ends. This CDR3 spans 12 amino acids.

CDR3 nucleotide sequence: TGTGCCAGCAGCTTGCCCCTCGAGGAGACCCAGTACTTC. This gives the protein CASSLPLEETQYF. The rearrangement links TRBV5-4 to TRBJ2-5; no clear D. Germline CDR1 is SGHNT and CDR2 is YYREEE (reference sequence). V lost 1 base and J 5 bases, leaving 9 bases between the germline ends. CDR3 length equals 13 residues.

The rearrangement joins TRBV5-1 to TRBJ1-1, with no clear D. The V gene's germline CDR1 is SGHRS and CDR2 YFSETQ. The length of the CDR3 is 15 residues. V shed 0 bases and J shed 1 base, with 10 bases lying between them. The CDR3 protein is CASSLAGVPNTEAFF. The CDR3 region has the DNA TGCGCCAGCAGCTTGGCCGGGGTCCCGAACACTGAAGCTTTCTTT.

The chain links TRBV9 to TRBJ2-2, with D perhaps TRBD2 (6 bases). The CDR3 has 15 amino acids. V lost 3 bases and J 6 bases, leaving 15 bases between the germline ends. Germline loops: CDR1 SGDLS, CDR2 YYNGEE. CDR3 coding DNA: TGTGCCAGCAGCGCAAGGGACTCAGCACCCGGGGAGCTGTTTTTT. Translating gives CASSARDSAPGELFF.

The chain uses TRBV4-2 and TRBJ1-2; no reliable D call. V gave up 1 base and J gave up 7 bases, with 10 bases separating them. Germline V gives CDR1 LGHNA, CDR2 YNFKEQ. The length of the CDR3 is 13 residues. CDR3 sequence: CASSQAPTSGYTF. CDR3 sequence (DNA): TGTGCCAGCAGCCAAGCCCCGACGAGTGGCTACACCTTC.

The gene calls are TRBV4-2 and TRBJ1-1; 9 bases are shared with TRBD1. V trimming: 2 bases; J trimming: 7 bases; junction bases outside the gene matches: 8. Looked up from germline, CDR1 is LGHNA and CDR2 is YNFKEQ. CDR3 length: 15 amino acids. The CDR3 coding sequence is TGTGCCAGCAGCCAACCTACAGGGGGCGCGGGTGAAGCTTTCTTT. Protein sequence: CASSQPTGGAGEAFF.

A few counts support this clone. V and J are TRBV27 and TRBJ2-3; 11 nucleotides match TRBD2. Germline trimming cut 6 bases from V and 5 bases from J; bases unmatched to any gene: 10. From germline, CDR1 is MNHEY and CDR2 SMNVEV (reference sequence). The CDR3 is 16 amino acids. The DNA of the CDR3 is TGTGCCAGCAGCCGATCCATAGCGGGAGGGGAAGATACGCAGTATTTT. This translates into CASSRSIAGGEDTQYF.

The V call is TRBV11-2, the J call TRBJ2-7, with 7 bases fitting TRBD1. V was pared by 6 bases and J by 0 bases, with 11 bases of the junction left unmatched. The CDR3 totals 16 residues. CDR1 and CDR2 (germline): SGHAT, FQNNGV. The CDR3 here is CASRTLRGRTSYEQYF. The DNA of the CDR3 is TGTGCCAGCAGGACCTTGAGGGGGCGAACCTCCTACGAGCAGTACTTC.

This chain connects TRBV4-1 to TRBJ2-7; D remains unclear. Germline lookup yields CDR1 MGHRA and CDR2 YSYEKL. The ends were cut back, 1 base at V and 0 bases at J, with 10 bases in the middle. This CDR3 region has 15 residues. The CDR3 DNA reads TGCGCCAGCAGCCAAGTTGAGTTAAACTCCTACGAGCAGTACTTC. Its translation: CASSQVELNSYEQYF.

The chain is built from TRBV30 and TRBJ1-1; no firm D call. Germline values: CDR1 GTSNPN, CDR2 SVGIG (reference sequence). The CDR3 has 11 amino acids. V lost 3 bases, J lost 10 bases, and 12 bases lay in between. CDR3 loop: CAWRVKVSAFF. The CDR3 nucleotides read TGTGCCTGGAGAGTCAAGGTTTCAGCTTTCTTT. Variable domain in full (rest from reference TRBV30 and TRBJ1-1): SQTIHQWPATLVQPVGSPLSLECTVEGTSNPNLYWYRQAAGRGLQLLFYSVGIGQISSEVPQNLSASRPQDRQFILSSKKLLLSDSGFYLCAWRVKVSAFFGQGTRLTVV.